These T cell receptor beta chains were read from a single sample in a study of T cell repertoires in cytomegalovirus infection. MiXCR, applied by TCRdb to the reads, yields one record per CDR3 protein. Here the sample spans approximately 700,000 distinct CDR3 sequences, about a third being singletons. Sequencing used PBMCs. These receptors originate from a human donor in good health (CMV status not recorded). Some clones in this sample may be carry-over from other donors' samples. Both conserved end residues are part of each CDR3. D genes are given only for firm matches. Clone sizes are given selectively: once, few, many, or a class where the clone is expanded.

D gene: TRBD2
J gene: TRBJ2-1
clone size: many
V gene: TRBV6-1
CDR3 protein: CASSELGLAGTEQFF
CDR3 DNA: TGTGCCAGCAGTGAACTGGGACTAGCGGGTACGGAGCAGTTCTTC

D gene: -
J gene: TRBJ2-5
clone size: -
V gene: TRBV20-1
CDR3 protein: CSARVGGRETQYF
CDR3 DNA: TGCAGTGCTAGAGTGGGGGGTAGAGAGACCCAGTACTTC

D gene: TRBD1
J gene: TRBJ1-6
clone size: -
V gene: TRBV7-4
CDR3 protein: CASSLNKGTANSPLHF
CDR3 DNA: TGTGCCAGCAGCTTAAATAAAGGGACAGCTAATTCACCCCTCCACTTT

D gene: TRBD1
J gene: TRBJ2-5
clone size: -
V gene: TRBV6-6
CDR3 protein: CASSSDRAQETQYF
CDR3 DNA: TGTGCCAGCAGTTCGGACAGGGCGCAAGAGACCCAGTACTTC

D gene: TRBD1
J gene: TRBJ2-4
clone size: -
V gene: TRBV5-6
CDR3 protein: CASSLGQGKNIQYF
CDR3 DNA: TGTGCCAGCAGCTTGGGACAGGGCAAAAACATTCAGTACTTC

D gene: TRBD1
J gene: TRBJ2-5
clone size: -
V gene: TRBV27
CDR3 protein: CASSTRDRPTQTQYF
CDR3 DNA: TGTGCCAGCAGTACCCGGGACAGACCAACACAGACCCAGTACTTC

D gene: TRBD1
J gene: TRBJ2-5
clone size: -
V gene: TRBV29-1
CDR3 protein: CSVEGTGQQETQYF
CDR3 DNA: TGCAGCGTTGAGGGGACAGGTCAACAAGAGACCCAGTACTTC

D gene: -
J gene: TRBJ2-7
clone size: few
V gene: TRBV28
CDR3 protein: CASSSAGTPVHEQYF
CDR3 DNA: TGTGCCAGCAGTTCAGCCGGGACTCCAGTCCACGAGCAGTACTTC

D gene: -
J gene: TRBJ1-2
clone size: few
V gene: TRBV29-1
CDR3 protein: CSVEGGYGGEVDGGYTF
CDR3 DNA: TGCAGCGTTGAAGGAGGGTATGGGGGAGAGGTGGATGGTGGCTACACCTTC

D gene: -
J gene: TRBJ1-5
clone size: -
V gene: TRBV6-6
CDR3 protein: CASTRNVQGGNQPQHF
CDR3 DNA: TGTGCCAGCACCCGAAACGTACAGGGAGGGAATCAGCCCCAGCATTTT

D gene: TRBD1
J gene: TRBJ1-6
clone size: -
V gene: TRBV6-6
CDR3 protein: CASRPTGNLSPLHF
CDR3 DNA: TGTGCCAGCAGACCGACAGGGAATTTGTCACCCCTCCACTTT

D gene: -
J gene: TRBJ2-4
clone size: many
V gene: TRBV7-2
CDR3 protein: CASSLGGWGTIAKNIQYF
CDR3 DNA: TGTGCCAGCAGCTTAGGGGGGTGGGGAACCATAGCCAAAAACATTCAGTACTTC

D gene: -
J gene: TRBJ1-6
clone size: -
V gene: TRBV6-1
CDR3 protein: CASSEARSPLHF
CDR3 DNA: TGTGCCAGCAGTGAAGCTCGGTCACCCCTCCACTTT